Listed below are T cell receptor beta chains from one sample, sequenced in a study of blood T cell repertoires in COVID-19. The repertoire was sequenced with immunoSEQ multiplex PCR; TCRdb's copy has only in-frame clones and lacks some. The sample has around 700,000 clones; 70% to 90% are singletons. The material sequenced was peripheral blood. The receptors were sampled from a young woman with acute or convalescent COVID-19. The CDR3 runs from the conserved cysteine through the conserved F or W. Fields, in order: J gene, D gene, V gene, clone size, CDR3 protein, CDR3 DNA. The D gene is left open where the match is weak. Some rows have no size entry. The others give once, few or many, or a class for an expanded clone.

J: TRBJ2-2
D: -
V: TRBV11-3
size: -
CDR3: CASSLGPPGGELFF
DNA: TGTGCCAGCAGCTTAGGCCCCCCGGGCGGGGAGCTGTTTTTT

J: TRBJ2-7
D: -
V: TRBV27
size: once
CDR3: CASRRTSPNHEQYF
DNA: TGTGCCAGCAGGAGGACAAGTCCCAACCACGAGCAGTACTTC

J: TRBJ1-2
D: TRBD1
V: TRBV5-1
size: once
CDR3: CASSSQTGEYGYTF
DNA: TGCGCCAGCAGCTCCCAGACAGGGGAATATGGCTACACCTTC

J: TRBJ2-1
D: TRBD2
V: TRBV11-3
size: -
CDR3: CASSYSSSGGATNEQFF
DNA: TGTGCCAGCAGCTATTCTTCTAGCGGGGGGGCTACCAATGAGCAGTTCTTC

J: TRBJ1-6
D: TRBD1
V: TRBV6-4
size: -
CDR3: CASSEGQGSNSPLHF
DNA: TGTGCCAGCAGTGAGGGACAGGGAAGCAATTCACCCCTCCACTTT

J: TRBJ2-5
D: TRBD2
V: TRBV13
size: -
CDR3: CASSLGTSGEETQYF
DNA: TGTGCCAGCAGCTTAGGGACTAGCGGGGAAGAGACCCAGTACTTC

J: TRBJ2-7
D: TRBD1
V: TRBV5-6
size: once
CDR3: CASSFAGGSTYEQYF
DNA: TGTGCCAGCAGCTTTGCAGGGGGCAGTACCTACGAGCAGTACTTC

J: TRBJ1-2
D: -
V: TRBV13
size: -
CDR3: CASSMDGTPEGGYTF
DNA: TGTGCCAGCAGCATGGACGGGACACCCGAGGGGGGCTACACCTTC

J: TRBJ2-7
D: TRBD1
V: TRBV5-1
size: -
CDR3: CASSLSPSPRQGGYEQYF
DNA: TGCGCCAGCAGCTTGTCTCCATCTCCTAGACAGGGTGGCTACGAGCAGTACTTC

J: TRBJ1-1
D: TRBD1
V: TRBV6-5
size: -
CDR3: CASSKEDRDAEAFF
DNA: TGTGCCAGCAGCAAAGAAGACAGGGACGCTGAAGCTTTCTTT

J: TRBJ1-2
D: TRBD1
V: TRBV5-1
size: -
CDR3: CASSPGQVLGYTF
DNA: TGCGCCAGCAGCCCGGGACAGGTCCTGGGCTACACCTTC

J: TRBJ1-2
D: -
V: TRBV6-5
size: -
CDR3: CASTSAGPYGYTF
DNA: TGTGCCAGCACCTCGGCAGGCCCATATGGCTACACCTTC

J: TRBJ1-1
D: TRBD1
V: TRBV19
size: -
CDR3: CASSLGQGNTEAFF
DNA: TGTGCCAGTAGCCTAGGACAGGGGAACACTGAAGCTTTCTTT

J: TRBJ1-2
D: TRBD1
V: TRBV11-3
size: -
CDR3: CASSFWGQGGYTF
DNA: TGTGCCAGCAGCTTCTGGGGACAGGGAGGCTACACCTTC

J: TRBJ1-1
D: -
V: TRBV5-6
size: -
CDR3: CASSSQGPEAFF
DNA: TGTGCCAGCAGCTCACAGGGTCCTGAAGCTTTCTTT

J: TRBJ1-4
D: TRBD1
V: TRBV5-5
size: -
CDR3: CASSLGPGTGVEKLFF
DNA: TGTGCCAGCAGCTTGGGCCCCGGGACAGGGGTGGAAAAACTGTTTTTT

J: TRBJ1-3
D: -
V: TRBV6-6
size: -
CDR3: CASSYQGSQAGNTIYF
DNA: TGTGCCAGCAGTTATCAGGGTTCACAAGCTGGAAACACCATATATTTT

J: TRBJ2-1
D: -
V: TRBV12-3/TRBV12-4
size: -
CDR3: CASSATLRNEQFF
DNA: TGTGCCAGCAGTGCAACCCTAAGAAATGAGCAGTTCTTC

J: TRBJ2-5
D: TRBD2
V: TRBV24-1
size: -
CDR3: CATSDSGGGASETQYF
DNA: TGTGCCACCAGTGATTCCGGCGGGGGGGCATCAGAGACCCAGTACTTC

J: TRBJ1-6
D: -
V: TRBV4-3
size: -
CDR3: CASSQDPTRAGSYNSPLHF
DNA: TGCGCCAGCAGCCAAGATCCGACCCGGGCGGGTTCCTATAATTCACCCCTCCACTTT

J: TRBJ1-4
D: TRBD1
V: TRBV5-8
size: -
CDR3: CASSLQGQGYEKLFF
DNA: TGTGCCAGCAGCTTACAAGGACAGGGTTATGAAAAACTGTTTTTT

J: TRBJ2-3
D: -
V: TRBV11-2
size: -
CDR3: CASSPWDTEGADTQYF
DNA: TGTGCCAGCAGCCCTTGGGACACGGAAGGGGCAGATACGCAGTATTTT